A selection of T cell receptor beta chains follows, all from one sample in a study of blood T cell repertoires in COVID-19. Clones were sequenced by immunoSEQ multiplex PCR, and TCRdb holds only the in-frame ones, with some missing. The sample has approximately 310,000 clones, around 87% seen once. The sample taken for sequencing was peripheral blood. These receptors all stem from a woman between 50 and 59 years old who had recovered from COVID-19. The CDR3 runs from the conserved cysteine through the conserved F or W. The order of the fields is D gene, J gene, V gene, clone size, CDR3 DNA, CDR3 protein. The D gene is left open where the match is weak. Clone size appears in some rows only: once, few, many, or a class for an expanded clone.

d_gene: -; j_gene: TRBJ2-7; v_gene: TRBV11-1; abundance: -; CDR3nt: TGTGCCAGCAGCTCGGACAGTTACGAGCAGTACTTC; CDR3aa: CASSSDSYEQYF
d_gene: TRBD1; j_gene: TRBJ2-7; v_gene: TRBV7-9; abundance: -; CDR3nt: TGTGCCAGCAGCTTAGGTTTTACTCAGGGGGATTACGAGCAGTACTTC; CDR3aa: CASSLGFTQGDYEQYF
d_gene: -; j_gene: TRBJ2-7; v_gene: TRBV6-5; abundance: -; CDR3nt: TGTGCCAGCAGTTCAGGGCCAGGTGGCAACGAGCAGTACTTC; CDR3aa: CASSSGPGGNEQYF
d_gene: -; j_gene: TRBJ1-2; v_gene: TRBV19; abundance: -; CDR3nt: TGTGCCAGTAGTATCGGCCGGGGGACCTTTACTAACTATGGCTACACCTTC; CDR3aa: CASSIGRGTFTNYGYTF
d_gene: TRBD1; j_gene: TRBJ1-2; v_gene: TRBV30; abundance: -; CDR3nt: TGTGCCTGGAGTGCCGGACAGGGTTTGAAAGGCTACACCTTC; CDR3aa: CAWSAGQGLKGYTF
d_gene: TRBD1; j_gene: TRBJ1-3; v_gene: TRBV18; abundance: -; CDR3nt: TGTGCCAGCTCACCATCGGGACAGGTCTCTGGAAACACCATATATTTT; CDR3aa: CASSPSGQVSGNTIYF
d_gene: -; j_gene: TRBJ2-7; v_gene: TRBV1; abundance: -; CDR3nt: TGCACCAGGCAAGGGACTACCCAGTACTTC; CDR3aa: CTRQGTTQYF
d_gene: -; j_gene: TRBJ2-7; v_gene: TRBV7-8; abundance: -; CDR3nt: TGTGCCAGCAGCTCGAGCTCCTACGAGCAGTACTTC; CDR3aa: CASSSSSYEQYF
d_gene: -; j_gene: TRBJ2-7; v_gene: TRBV4-3; abundance: -; CDR3nt: TGCGCCAGCAGCCAAGAACCAGGGGCGAGATCCGAGCAGTACTTC; CDR3aa: CASSQEPGARSEQYF
d_gene: -; j_gene: TRBJ1-1; v_gene: TRBV18; abundance: -; CDR3nt: TGTGCCAGCTCACCATTGCAGGGTGGGACTGAAGCTTTCTTT; CDR3aa: CASSPLQGGTEAFF
d_gene: TRBD2; j_gene: TRBJ2-2; v_gene: TRBV3-1/TRBV3-2; abundance: many; CDR3nt: TGTGCCAGCAGCCCCGGACTAGCGGGAAACACCGGGGAGCTGTTTTTT; CDR3aa: CASSPGLAGNTGELFF
d_gene: -; j_gene: TRBJ2-5; v_gene: TRBV9; abundance: -; CDR3nt: TGTGCCAGCAGTAACGAAGTCGGGGGGCTGGAGACCCAGTACTTC; CDR3aa: CASSNEVGGLETQYF
d_gene: -; j_gene: TRBJ2-6; v_gene: TRBV7-3; abundance: -; CDR3nt: TGTGCCAGCAGCCCGTCCCTGTCCTCTGGGGCCAACGTCCTGACTTTC; CDR3aa: CASSPSLSSGANVLTF
d_gene: TRBD2; j_gene: TRBJ2-5; v_gene: TRBV5-1; abundance: -; CDR3nt: TGCGCCAGCAGCCCGGGGAGGGGTAGCGGGAGGTACCAAGAGACCCAGTACTTC; CDR3aa: CASSPGRGSGRYQETQYF
d_gene: TRBD1; j_gene: TRBJ2-2; v_gene: TRBV11-3; abundance: -; CDR3nt: TGTGCCAGCAGCCCTGTAGCAGGGGGCAAGCCCGGGGAGCTGTTTTTT; CDR3aa: CASSPVAGGKPGELFF
d_gene: -; j_gene: TRBJ2-7; v_gene: TRBV7-3; abundance: -; CDR3nt: TGTGCCAGCAGCGGGGAAAGGGGCCGCGAGCAGTACTTC; CDR3aa: CASSGERGREQYF
d_gene: TRBD1; j_gene: TRBJ1-6; v_gene: TRBV4-1; abundance: -; CDR3nt: TGCGCCAGCAGCCAGGTGGGACAGAAAAATTCACCCCTCCACTTT; CDR3aa: CASSQVGQKNSPLHF
d_gene: -; j_gene: TRBJ2-1; v_gene: TRBV5-1; abundance: -; CDR3nt: TGCGCCAGCAGCTTGGGAGGATTACAAGGCGAGCAGTTCTTC; CDR3aa: CASSLGGLQGEQFF
d_gene: -; j_gene: TRBJ1-1; v_gene: TRBV7-8; abundance: -; CDR3nt: TGTGCCAGCAGCTTTATGGGGGGGAACACTGAAGCTTTCTTT; CDR3aa: CASSFMGGNTEAFF
d_gene: -; j_gene: TRBJ1-1; v_gene: TRBV28; abundance: few; CDR3nt: TGTGCCAGCATCTTACAGGGCGGAAGATCTGCTGAAGCTTTCTTT; CDR3aa: CASILQGGRSAEAFF
d_gene: -; j_gene: TRBJ1-3; v_gene: TRBV7-2; abundance: once; CDR3nt: TGTGCCAGCAGCTTACATCCCGGGAGCTCTGGAAACACCATATATTTT; CDR3aa: CASSLHPGSSGNTIYF
d_gene: -; j_gene: TRBJ1-3; v_gene: TRBV5-1; abundance: -; CDR3nt: TGCGCCAGCAGCCCGACAGGCCCCACCCGCTCTGGAAACACCATATATTTT; CDR3aa: CASSPTGPTRSGNTIYF
d_gene: -; j_gene: TRBJ1-3; v_gene: TRBV7-9; abundance: -; CDR3nt: TGTGCCAGCAGCCCTTACCTACAGTACAGCTCTGGAAACACCATATATTTT; CDR3aa: CASSPYLQYSSGNTIYF
d_gene: TRBD1; j_gene: TRBJ1-2; v_gene: TRBV9; abundance: -; CDR3nt: TGTGCCAGCAGCCCCCAAGGGACAGGGTTTCGGGGCTACACCTTC; CDR3aa: CASSPQGTGFRGYTF
d_gene: -; j_gene: TRBJ2-7; v_gene: TRBV6-2/TRBV6-3; abundance: -; CDR3nt: TGTGCCAGCAGTTTTTCCGGGAGCGAGCAGTACTTC; CDR3aa: CASSFSGSEQYF
d_gene: TRBD1; j_gene: TRBJ2-1; v_gene: TRBV12-5; abundance: -; CDR3nt: TGTGCTAGTGGACTGGGGACAGGGTCAGGTGAGCAGTTCTTC; CDR3aa: CASGLGTGSGEQFF
d_gene: -; j_gene: TRBJ2-5; v_gene: TRBV7-8; abundance: -; CDR3nt: TGTGCCAGCAGCCGGGGGGCCGAGACCCAGTACTTC; CDR3aa: CASSRGAETQYF
d_gene: -; j_gene: TRBJ2-5; v_gene: TRBV3-1/TRBV3-2; abundance: -; CDR3nt: TGTGCCAGCTCACAGGGTCGAGAGACCCAGTACTTC; CDR3aa: CASSQGRETQYF
d_gene: TRBD1; j_gene: TRBJ2-2; v_gene: TRBV4-1; abundance: -; CDR3nt: TGCGCCAGCAGCCAAGATCGGGGGACAGGTTACACCGGGGAGCTGTTTTTT; CDR3aa: CASSQDRGTGYTGELFF
d_gene: -; j_gene: TRBJ2-7; v_gene: TRBV5-4; abundance: -; CDR3nt: TGTGCCAGCAGCTCTACCTACGAGCAGTACTTC; CDR3aa: CASSSTYEQYF
d_gene: TRBD1; j_gene: TRBJ1-2; v_gene: TRBV19; abundance: -; CDR3nt: TGTGCCAGTCTAAGCCCGGGACAGGGATACTATGGCTACACCTTC; CDR3aa: CASLSPGQGYYGYTF
d_gene: -; j_gene: TRBJ1-2; v_gene: TRBV6-5; abundance: -; CDR3nt: TGTGCCAGCAGTTACTCCTCGACAGGCGGCTATGGCTACACCTTC; CDR3aa: CASSYSSTGGYGYTF
d_gene: TRBD1; j_gene: TRBJ1-1; v_gene: TRBV9; abundance: -; CDR3nt: TGTGCCAGCAGCGTAGATCTTAGTACAGGGGTTACTGAAGCTTTCTTT; CDR3aa: CASSVDLSTGVTEAFF
d_gene: TRBD1; j_gene: TRBJ1-4; v_gene: TRBV9; abundance: -; CDR3nt: TGTGCCAGCAGCGCCAGACAGGGGGAGGGTGAAAAACTGTTTTTT; CDR3aa: CASSARQGEGEKLFF
d_gene: -; j_gene: TRBJ1-1; v_gene: TRBV2; abundance: -; CDR3nt: TGTGCCAGCAGTGGCGAGGACTCCGGAGCTTTCTTT; CDR3aa: CASSGEDSGAFF
d_gene: -; j_gene: TRBJ2-7; v_gene: TRBV4-3; abundance: -; CDR3nt: TGCGCCAGCAGCCTCACCCCTAGACACGAGCAGTACTTC; CDR3aa: CASSLTPRHEQYF
d_gene: -; j_gene: TRBJ2-1; v_gene: TRBV7-9; abundance: -; CDR3nt: TGTGCCAGCGTCCCCGGGACATTATACAATGAGCAGTTCTTC; CDR3aa: CASVPGTLYNEQFF
d_gene: -; j_gene: TRBJ2-3; v_gene: TRBV6-5; abundance: -; CDR3nt: TGTGCCAGCAGTTACACTTTGGAGAGCACAGATACGCAGTATTTT; CDR3aa: CASSYTLESTDTQYF
d_gene: -; j_gene: TRBJ1-1; v_gene: TRBV29-1; abundance: -; CDR3nt: TGCAGCGTAGGACAGAGGATGAACACTGAAGCTTTCTTT; CDR3aa: CSVGQRMNTEAFF
d_gene: TRBD1; j_gene: TRBJ1-2; v_gene: TRBV19; abundance: -; CDR3nt: TGTGCCAGTAGTACGGGACAGGGGAACTATGGCTACACCTTC; CDR3aa: CASSTGQGNYGYTF
d_gene: TRBD1; j_gene: TRBJ1-1; v_gene: TRBV3-1/TRBV3-2; abundance: -; CDR3nt: TGTGCCAGCAGAATTTCGGAGGGACAGGGAGACAACACTGAAGCTTTCTTT; CDR3aa: CASRISEGQGDNTEAFF
d_gene: -; j_gene: TRBJ2-7; v_gene: TRBV6-2/TRBV6-3; abundance: -; CDR3nt: TGTGCCAGCAGTTACTCGAGGCACAGGGCGTTCTACGAGCAGTACTTC; CDR3aa: CASSYSRHRAFYEQYF